These 14 T cell receptor beta chains originate from one sample sequenced in a study of T cells in Graves' hyperthyroidism and ophthalmopathy. From RNA transcripts, TCR beta CDR3 regions were amplified. First-round RT-PCR of the TCR CDR3 relied on the HTBI primer set. Each CDR3 protein gets one entry after TCRdb re-called the multiplex PCR reads with MiXCR. Of 550,000 to 800,000 distinct CDR3 sequences in the sample, about 18% were seen once. The sequencing sample was made of blood. These receptors came from a man between 45 and 60 years old with Graves' hyperthyroidism.

Regarding this clonotype: A single base separates this from a much larger clone, so it may be a read error. J is TRBJ2-7 and V is TRBV3-1; possibly TRBD2 for D (5 bases). This CDR3 has 17 amino acids. Germline V CDR1 and CDR2: LGHDT, YNNKEL (reference sequence). V lost 1 base to trimming and J lost 5 bases, with 21 bases between them. CDR3 in DNA: TGTGCCAGCAGCCAAGCTAACCGAGGGCTTAAAGGGAACGAGCAGTACTTC. It translates to CASSQANRGLKGNEQYF.

This clonotype was found a few times. The chain has TRBV7-8 and TRBJ2-2, with D tentatively TRBD2 (5 bases). Trimming removed 5 bases at V and 2 bases at J, with 12 bases between. The CDR3 covers 15 residues. Germline values: CDR1 SGHVS, CDR2 FQNEAQ. The CDR3 DNA sequence: TGTGCCAGCAGCCCGGGGTCACTCAACACCGGGGAGCTGTTTTTT. It codes for CASSPGSLNTGELFF.

This clonotype was seen repeatedly, ten times or more. This rearrangement joins TRBV2 to TRBJ2-6, with D perhaps assigned TRBD1 or TRBD2 (5 bases each). V lost 3 bases, J lost 2 bases, and 20 bases lay in between. The germline V gene encodes CDR1 SNHLY and CDR2 FYNNEI. This CDR3 spans 19 amino acids. CDR3 residues: CASSEPFGALGAGANVLTF. The CDR3 DNA sequence: TGTGCCAGCAGTGAGCCTTTCGGGGCCTTAGGCGCTGGGGCCAACGTCCTGACTTTC.

In its sample, this clonotype was seen many times. The V gene is TRBV27, the J gene TRBJ2-1; D possibly corresponds to TRBD2 (5 bases). CDR3 size: 15 residues. V was pared by 1 base and J by 1 base, with 8 bases between. The germline gives CDR1 MNHEY, CDR2 SMNVEV (reference sequence). CDR3 nucleotide sequence: TGTGCCAGCAGTTTATGGGGAGTTTCCTACAATGAGCAGTTCTTC. It is translated as CASSLWGVSYNEQFF.

The sample holds a few counts of this clonotype. This sequence joins TRBV15 and TRBJ2-3; D unclear. Between the trimmed V and J ends, which lost 0 bases and 0 bases, there was a span of 10 bases. Per the germline V gene, CDR1 is LNHNV and CDR2 is YYDKDF (reference sequence). The CDR3 length is 16 residues. CDR3 sequence reads: CATSRDRGASTDTQYF. In nucleotides, the CDR3 is TGTGCCACCAGCAGAGATCGCGGCGCTAGCACAGATACGCAGTATTTT.

This chain uses TRBV20-1 with TRBJ2-1, with a possible D match to TRBD2 (5 bases). CDR3 length: 15 amino acids. Germline V lookup: CDR1 DFQATT, CDR2 SNEGSKA (reference sequence). Deletions cut 3 bases from V and 6 bases from J, with 18 bases between. The CDR3 sequence: CSAREGLARINEQFF. Written as DNA, the CDR3 is TGCAGTGCTAGGGAAGGACTTGCGCGGATCAATGAGCAGTTCTTC.

This clonotype was counted ten times or more. The chain employs TRBV11-2 and TRBJ2-7; 7 bases match TRBD1. Germline V gives CDR1 SGHAT, CDR2 FQNNGV. CDR3 size: 15 residues. The V segment lost 4 bases and the J segment 1 base; nucleotides outside the gene matches: 7. Here the CDR3 reads CASSSPKGASYEQYF. CDR3 nucleotide sequence: TGTGCCAGCAGCTCCCCCAAGGGGGCATCCTACGAGCAGTACTTC.

Many counts were recorded for this clonotype. This sequence joins TRBV12-3 or TRBV12-4 and TRBJ2-7; 11 positions match TRBD2. This CDR3 is built from 17 residues. Unmatched junction bases numbered 11, after V lost 5 bases and J lost 2 bases. The CDR3 loop reads CASSRRYGTSGTYEQYF. The CDR3 DNA reads as TGTGCCAGCAGTAGAAGGTATGGGACTAGCGGCACCTACGAGCAGTACTTC.

A remark on this clonotype: A read error may explain this, as a much larger clone is one base away. Because it lacks the conserved phenylalanine or tryptophan at the end, this CDR3 is likely a read error. The chain carries TRBV5-1 and TRBJ2-1; either TRBD1 or TRBD2 may supply D (5 bases each). Germline lookup yields CDR1 SGHRS and CDR2 YFSETQ. This CDR3 region has 16 residues. V was pared by 0 bases and J by 4 bases, with 14 bases between. Here the CDR3 reads CASSLVRGRRYNEQFL. Here the CDR3 DNA reads TGCGCCAGCAGCTTGGTCCGGGGCAGGAGATACAATGAGCAGTTCCTC.

This clonotype was counted only a few times. This chain links TRBV6-2 or TRBV6-3 with TRBJ2-7, with D uncertain. The CDR3 spans 12 residues. Germline V gene lookup returns CDR1 MNHEY and CDR2 SVGEGT. V lost 7 bases and J lost 6, with 13 bases in between. CDR3 DNA sequence: TGTGCCAGCACACACCAATGGGGCGAGCAGTACTTC. The encoded protein is CASTHQWGEQYF.

This clonotype was counted ten times or more. The chain uses TRBV3-1 and TRBJ1-2; 9 bases are a match to TRBD1. The CDR3 runs to 15 residues. Germline assignment: CDR1 LGHDT and CDR2 YNNKEL (reference sequence). The J segment lost 4 bases and the V segment lost 4 bases, leaving 7 bases of the junction unmatched. The CDR3 nucleotides are TGTGCCAGCAGCCGGGAGGCGGGACAGGGCTATGGCTACACCTTC. Translating gives CASSREAGQGYGYTF.

In this sample, this clonotype turned up many times. The V gene is TRBV11-2, the J gene TRBJ2-3; 8 bases are shared with TRBD1. With 4 bases clipped from V and 7 bases from J, the junction kept 16 bases outside the gene matches. The germline V gene encodes CDR1 SGHAT and CDR2 FQNNGV. The CDR3 runs 17 residues. In nucleotides, the CDR3 is TGTGCCAGCAGCTCCCGGACAGGGCTACCCCCGGTGAATACGCAGTATTTT. Residues: CASSSRTGLPPVNTQYF.

This clonotype has more than one count but fewer than ten. This chain uses TRBV5-8 with TRBJ2-7; 9 bases fit TRBD2. The V gene end was trimmed by 0 bases and the J gene end by 2 bases; junction bases not matched to a gene: 6. The CDR3 extends over 16 amino acids. The germline CDR1 and CDR2 sequences are SGHTS and YDEGEE. CDR3 DNA sequence: TGTGCCAGCAGCTTGGTGGGGACTAGCCCTACCTACGAGCAGTACTTC. Its protein product is CASSLVGTSPTYEQYF. Combining the CDR3 with reference TRBV5-8 and TRBJ2-7 gives the whole variable domain EAGVTQSPTHLIKTRGQQATLRCSPISGHTSVYWYQQALGLGLQFLLWYDEGEERNRGNFPPRFSGRQFPNYSSELNVNALELEDSALYLCASSLVGTSPTYEQYFGPGTRLTVT.

This clonotype was seen repeatedly, ten times or more. This chain links TRBV5-1 with TRBJ2-1; D perhaps matches TRBD1 (6 bases). Germline CDR1 reads SGHRS; CDR2 reads YFSETQ. With 6 bases removed from V and 0 bases from J, the gap between germline ends came to 10 bases. The CDR3 totals 14 residues. The CDR3 DNA sequence: TGCGCCAGCAACTGGGACACCTCCTACAATGAGCAGTTCTTC. Its protein product is CASNWDTSYNEQFF.